The present T cell receptor beta chain was sequenced within a study of blood T cell repertoires in COVID-19. About the research overall: The study drew acute and convalescent COVID-19 samples from the United States, Italy and Spain.

CDR3 length: 14 residues. V lost 7 bases and J lost 5; bases outside the gene matches: 9. The germline V gene encodes CDR1 SEHNR and CDR2 FQNEAQ (reference sequence). As handled by the study authors: Amplification with reference gene primers provided the estimates of nucleated cell counts. Clones were read by immunoSEQ multiplex PCR, and TCRdb kept only the in-frame ones, dropping some. The V and J calls and clone size are taken from that table; D and trimming were inferred from the DNA. This repertoire shows 140,000 to 150,000 clones, roughly four fifths found once; its top ten account for around 15%.

The chain joins TRBV7-9 to TRBJ2-5, with TRBD2 matching over 8 bases. This receptor was taken from a human donor with acute or convalescent COVID-19. The donor label of this sample is uncertain. The sample taken for sequencing was peripheral blood. Here the CDR3 reads CASIPGTREETQYF. The CDR3 DNA reads TGTGCCAGCATACCCGGGACTAGAGAGGAGACCCAGTACTTC.